The clone carrying this T cell receptor (beta chain) was seen more than once but under ten times. Its antigen is not identified. The CDR3 has 20 residues. Germline CDR1 SGDLS, CDR2 YYNGEE. Trimming took 0 bases from V and 0 from J, leaving 22 bases between them. This sample is part of a study of T cell responses to AZD1222 COVID-19 vaccine. Study-wide points: Among spike-specific TCRs, nearly half reportedly target unmutated variant regions. Spike-specific TCR depth and breadth grew after two AZD1222 doses. The span of vaccine-associated CD4 TCRs extended across spike, with dominance at 160-218 and 743-854. Seropositive status at baseline applied to only a handful of AZD1222 recipients.

Assay: immunoSEQ multiplex PCR; the TCRdb copy retains only in-frame clones and omits some. The data show over 70,000 clones, over 60% seen once. The sequence was collected from an adult who received the MenACWY meningococcal vaccine as a control. This chain links TRBV9 with TRBJ2-1; D remains unclear. The sequencing used peripheral blood, collected 28 days after the second dose of the MenACWY control vaccine. This chain's CDR3 is CASSVVPFSPGMGSYNEQFF. CDR3 nucleotides: TGTGCCAGCAGCGTAGTCCCCTTTAGCCCTGGGATGGGCTCCTACAATGAGCAGTTCTTC.